The 2 T cell receptor beta chains in this list originate from one sample, sequenced in a study of long-term antiretroviral therapy in people with HIV. Running of the v3.0 immunoSEQ assay took place at survey level. Data came from immunoSEQ multiplex PCR; TCRdb stores just in-frame clones and leaves some out. This sample carries roughly 19,000 clones, 80% to 90% of them seen once, and the ten largest clones take more than 15%. This specimen was unsorted PBMCs, taken 0.6 years after starting antiretroviral therapy. These receptors all stem from a woman aged 18-29 years with HIV.

The chain couples TRBV4-3 to TRBJ1-5; a weak D match, TRBD1 (6 bases). CDR3 length: 13 amino acids. V lost 1 base and J lost 6, with 7 bases in between. Per the germline V gene, CDR1 is LGHNA and CDR2 is YSLEER. CDR3 region: CASSQARGQPQHF. CDR3 DNA: TGCGCCAGCAGCCAAGCCAGGGGTCAGCCCCAGCATTTT.

V usage is TRBV11-2 and J usage is TRBJ2-3, with 9 bases identical to TRBD2. Unmatched junction bases numbered 10, after V lost 4 bases and J lost 2 bases. Germline CDR1 SGHAT, CDR2 FQNNGV. The CDR3 runs 17 residues. The CDR3 DNA follows: TGTGCCAGCAGCTATGGAGGCGGGGGGGTGACCACAGATACGCAGTATTTT. It codes for CASSYGGGGVTTDTQYF.